This T cell receptor (beta chain) emerged from a study of T cell responses to AZD1222 COVID-19 vaccine. This clone was seen once. The antigen remains undetermined. Study-level findings and limits: Females outnumbered males among donors, who were mostly white British; clonal diversity was possibly underestimated. Regions 160-218 and 743-854 held dominance among vaccine-associated CD4 TCRs, which spanned spike. No repertoire was sampled before or during the peak T cell response, only after it. Close to half of spike-specific TCRs reportedly recognize unmutated variant regions.

The CDR3 runs to 11 residues. The ends were cut back, 2 bases at V and 7 bases at J, with 4 bases in the middle. Germline loops: CDR1 MDHEN, CDR2 SYDVKM. Only in-frame clones appear in the TCRdb table, and some are missing; sequencing was by immunoSEQ multiplex PCR. The sample contains 150,000 or so clones, around 89% of which appear only once. The gene calls are TRBV28 and TRBJ2-3; D is uncertain. The TCR was taken from an adult who received the MenACWY meningococcal vaccine as a control. The sequencing used peripheral blood, collected 28 days after the second dose of the MenACWY control vaccine. This CDR3 reads CASSLLYTQYF. CDR3 nucleotides: TGTGCCAGCAGTTTACTATATACGCAGTATTTT.